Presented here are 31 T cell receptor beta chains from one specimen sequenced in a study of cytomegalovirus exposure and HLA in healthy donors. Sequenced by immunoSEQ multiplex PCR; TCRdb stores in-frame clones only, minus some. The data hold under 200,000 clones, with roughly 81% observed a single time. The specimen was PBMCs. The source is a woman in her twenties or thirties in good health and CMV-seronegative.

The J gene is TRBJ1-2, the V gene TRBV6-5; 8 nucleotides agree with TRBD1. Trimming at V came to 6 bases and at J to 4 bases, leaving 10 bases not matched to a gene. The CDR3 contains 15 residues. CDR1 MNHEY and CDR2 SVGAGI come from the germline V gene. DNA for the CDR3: TGTGCCAGCAGGCGTACCCAGGGGGCTAGCTATGGCTACACCTTC. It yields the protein CASRRTQGASYGYTF.

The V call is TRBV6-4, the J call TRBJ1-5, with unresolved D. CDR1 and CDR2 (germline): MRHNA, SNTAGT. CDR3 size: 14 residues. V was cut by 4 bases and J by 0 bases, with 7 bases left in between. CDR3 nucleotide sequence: TGTGCCAGCAGTGCCGGGTATAGCAATCAGCCCCAGCATTTT. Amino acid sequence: CASSAGYSNQPQHF.

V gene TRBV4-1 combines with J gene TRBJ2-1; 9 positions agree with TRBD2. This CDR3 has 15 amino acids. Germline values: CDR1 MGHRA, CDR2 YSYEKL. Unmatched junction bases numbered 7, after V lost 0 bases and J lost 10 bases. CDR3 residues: CASSQDSGGYPEQFF. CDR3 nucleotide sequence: TGCGCCAGCAGCCAAGATAGCGGGGGCTATCCCGAGCAGTTCTTC.

In DNA, the CDR3 is TGTGCCAGCAGCTTGGGACAGTGGTATGGCTACACCTTC. This encodes CASSLGQWYGYTF. The chain couples TRBV7-9 to TRBJ1-2; 7 bases align to TRBD1. CDR3 length: 13 residues. Germline V CDR1 and CDR2: SEHNR, FQNEAQ (reference sequence). The V segment lost 3 bases and the J segment 5 bases; nucleotides outside the gene matches: 3.

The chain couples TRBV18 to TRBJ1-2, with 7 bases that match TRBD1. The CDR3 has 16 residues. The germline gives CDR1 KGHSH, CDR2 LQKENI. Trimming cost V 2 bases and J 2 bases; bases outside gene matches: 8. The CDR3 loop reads CASSPDPTGWNYGYTF. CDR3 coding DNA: TGTGCCAGCTCACCAGATCCGACAGGGTGGAACTATGGCTACACCTTC.

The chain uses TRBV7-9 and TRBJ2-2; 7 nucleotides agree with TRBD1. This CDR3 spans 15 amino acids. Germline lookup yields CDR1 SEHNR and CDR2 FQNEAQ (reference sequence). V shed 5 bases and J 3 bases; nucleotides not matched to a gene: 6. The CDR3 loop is CASSRGTDYTGELFF. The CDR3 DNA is TGTGCCAGCAGCCGAGGGACAGATTACACCGGGGAGCTGTTTTTT.

CDR3 bases: TGTGCCAGCAGCTTCGGGACAGGTCATAACTATGGCTACACCTTC. It yields the protein CASSFGTGHNYGYTF. This chain uses TRBV7-2 with TRBJ1-2; 8 nucleotides align to TRBD1. The germline V gene has CDR1 SGHTA and CDR2 FQGNSA. The V segment lost 3 bases and the J segment 1 base; nucleotides outside the gene matches: 4. CDR3 length equals 15 residues.

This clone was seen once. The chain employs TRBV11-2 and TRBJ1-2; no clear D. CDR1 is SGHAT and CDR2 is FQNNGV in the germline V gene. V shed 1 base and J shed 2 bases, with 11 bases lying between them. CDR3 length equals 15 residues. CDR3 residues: CASSLGRNWNYGYTF. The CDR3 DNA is TGTGCCAGCAGCTTAGGTCGAAACTGGAACTATGGCTACACCTTC.

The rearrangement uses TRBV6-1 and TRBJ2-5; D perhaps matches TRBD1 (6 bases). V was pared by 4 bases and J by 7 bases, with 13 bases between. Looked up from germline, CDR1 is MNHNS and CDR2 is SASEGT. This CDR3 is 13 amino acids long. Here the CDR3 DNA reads TGTGCCAGCAGTGGGACAGAGATCTCGACCCAGTACTTC. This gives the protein CASSGTEISTQYF.

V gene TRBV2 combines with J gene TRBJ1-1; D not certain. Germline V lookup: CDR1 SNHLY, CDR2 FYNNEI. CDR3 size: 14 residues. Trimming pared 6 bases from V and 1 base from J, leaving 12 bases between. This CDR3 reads CASRATLSNTEAFF. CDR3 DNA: TGTGCCAGCAGGGCGACTTTATCGAACACTGAAGCTTTCTTT.

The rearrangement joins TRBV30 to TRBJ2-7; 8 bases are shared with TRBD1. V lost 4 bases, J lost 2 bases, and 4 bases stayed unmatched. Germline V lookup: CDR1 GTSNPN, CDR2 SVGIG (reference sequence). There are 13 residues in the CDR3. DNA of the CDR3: TGTGCCTGGACACCGGGACAGGCCTACGAGCAGTACTTC. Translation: CAWTPGQAYEQYF.

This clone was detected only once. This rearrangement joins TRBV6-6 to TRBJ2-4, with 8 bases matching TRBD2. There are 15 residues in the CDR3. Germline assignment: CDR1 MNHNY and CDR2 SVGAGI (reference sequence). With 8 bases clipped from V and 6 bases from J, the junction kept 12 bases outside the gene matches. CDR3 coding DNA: TGTGCCAGCGCCAACACGGGAGGGTTCGGAAACATTCAGTACTTC. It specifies CASANTGGFGNIQYF.

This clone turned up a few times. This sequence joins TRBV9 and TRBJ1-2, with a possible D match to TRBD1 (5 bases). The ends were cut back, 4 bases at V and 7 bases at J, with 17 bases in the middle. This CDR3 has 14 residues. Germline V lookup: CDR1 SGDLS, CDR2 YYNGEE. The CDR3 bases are TGTGCCAGCAGCCTTGCCGGACAACACGGTGGCTACACCTTC. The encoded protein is CASSLAGQHGGYTF.

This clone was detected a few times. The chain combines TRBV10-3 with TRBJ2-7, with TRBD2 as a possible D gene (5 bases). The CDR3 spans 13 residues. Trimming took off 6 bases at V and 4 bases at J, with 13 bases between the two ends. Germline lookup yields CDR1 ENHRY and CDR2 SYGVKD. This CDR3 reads CAIRGDGWYEQYF. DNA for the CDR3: TGTGCCATCAGGGGAGATGGGTGGTACGAGCAGTACTTC.

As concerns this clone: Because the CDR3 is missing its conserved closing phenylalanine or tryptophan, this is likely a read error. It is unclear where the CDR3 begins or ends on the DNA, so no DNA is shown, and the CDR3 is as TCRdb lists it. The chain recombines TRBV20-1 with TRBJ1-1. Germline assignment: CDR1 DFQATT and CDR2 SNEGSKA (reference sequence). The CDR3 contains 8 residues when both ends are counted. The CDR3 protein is CSVKTGWG.

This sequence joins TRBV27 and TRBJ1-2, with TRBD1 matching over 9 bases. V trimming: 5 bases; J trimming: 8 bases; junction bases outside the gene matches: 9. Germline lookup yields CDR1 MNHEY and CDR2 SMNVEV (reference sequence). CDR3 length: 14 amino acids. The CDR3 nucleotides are TGTGCCAGCAGTGCGCCGGGACAGGGTTGGGGCTACACCTTC. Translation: CASSAPGQGWGYTF.

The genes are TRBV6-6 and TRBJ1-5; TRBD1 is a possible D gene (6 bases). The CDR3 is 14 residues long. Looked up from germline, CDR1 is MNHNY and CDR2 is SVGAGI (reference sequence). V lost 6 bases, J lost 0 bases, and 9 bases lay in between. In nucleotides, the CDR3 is TGTGCCAGCAGGGACAGTCATAGCAATCAGCCCCAGCATTTT. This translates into CASRDSHSNQPQHF.

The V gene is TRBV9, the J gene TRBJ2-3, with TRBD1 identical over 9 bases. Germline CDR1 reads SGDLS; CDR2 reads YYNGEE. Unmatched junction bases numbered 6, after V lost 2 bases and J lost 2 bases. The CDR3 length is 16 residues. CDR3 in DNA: TGTGCCAGCAGCGTGTCAGGACAGGGGTACACAGATACGCAGTATTTT. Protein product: CASSVSGQGYTDTQYF.

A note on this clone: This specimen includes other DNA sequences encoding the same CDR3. The CDR3 protein is CASSFRQGAGYSNQPQHF. CDR3 DNA: TGTGCCAGCAGTTTCCGACAGGGGGCTGGGTATAGCAATCAGCCCCAGCATTTT. The chain links TRBV27 to TRBJ1-5, with 10 bases identical to TRBD1. V shed 3 bases, J shed 0 bases, and the junction held 8 bases outside the gene matches. Germline V gives CDR1 MNHEY, CDR2 SMNVEV (reference sequence). There are 18 residues in the CDR3.

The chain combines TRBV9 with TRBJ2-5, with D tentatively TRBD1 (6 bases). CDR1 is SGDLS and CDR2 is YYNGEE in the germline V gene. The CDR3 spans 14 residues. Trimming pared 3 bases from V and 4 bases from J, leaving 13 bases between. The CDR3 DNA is TGTGCCAGCAGCGCGGGCCAGGGGACAGAGACCCAGTACTTC. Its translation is CASSAGQGTETQYF. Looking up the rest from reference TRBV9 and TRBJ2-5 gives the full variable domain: DSGVTQTPKHLITATGQRVTLRCSPRSGDLSVYWYQQSLDQGLQFLIQYYNGEERAKGNILERFSAQQFPDLHSELNLSSLELGDSALYFCASSAGQGTETQYFGPGTRLLVL.

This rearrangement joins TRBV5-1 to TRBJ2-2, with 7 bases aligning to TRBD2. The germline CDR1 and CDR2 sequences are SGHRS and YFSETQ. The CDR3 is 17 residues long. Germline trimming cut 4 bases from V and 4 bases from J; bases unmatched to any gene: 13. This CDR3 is CASSPLNSGPPTGELFF. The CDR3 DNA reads TGCGCCAGCAGCCCCTTGAATAGCGGGCCACCCACCGGGGAGCTGTTTTTT.

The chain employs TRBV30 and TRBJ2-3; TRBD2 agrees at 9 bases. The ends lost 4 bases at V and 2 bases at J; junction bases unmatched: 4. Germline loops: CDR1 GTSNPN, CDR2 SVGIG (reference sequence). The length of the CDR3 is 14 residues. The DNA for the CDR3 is TGTGCCTGGAAGGCGGGAGGGGCCACAGATACGCAGTATTTT. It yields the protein CAWKAGGATDTQYF.

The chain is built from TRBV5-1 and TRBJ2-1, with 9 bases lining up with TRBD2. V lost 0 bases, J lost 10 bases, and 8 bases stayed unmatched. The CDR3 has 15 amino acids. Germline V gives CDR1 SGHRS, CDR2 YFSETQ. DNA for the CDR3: TGCGCCAGCAGCTTGGGGACTAGCGTCAGAGGAGAGCAGTTCTTC. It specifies CASSLGTSVRGEQFF.

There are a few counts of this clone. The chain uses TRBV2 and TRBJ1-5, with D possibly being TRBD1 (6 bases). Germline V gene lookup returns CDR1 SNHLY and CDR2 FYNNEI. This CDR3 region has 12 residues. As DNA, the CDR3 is TGTGCGCAAACAGGGCCTCATCAGCCCCAGCATTTT. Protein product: CAQTGPHQPQHF. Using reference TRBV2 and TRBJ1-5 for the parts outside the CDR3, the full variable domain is EPEVTQTPSHQVTQMGQEVILRCVPISNHLYFYWYRQILGQKVEFLVSFYNNEISEKSEIFDDQFSVERPDGSNFTLKIRSTKLEDSAMYFCAQTGPHQPQHFGDGTRLSIL.

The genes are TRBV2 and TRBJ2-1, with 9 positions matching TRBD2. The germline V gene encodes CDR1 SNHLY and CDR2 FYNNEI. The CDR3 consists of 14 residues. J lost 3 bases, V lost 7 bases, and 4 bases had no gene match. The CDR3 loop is CASNGLASYNEQFF. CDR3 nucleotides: TGTGCCAGCAATGGACTAGCGAGCTACAATGAGCAGTTCTTC.

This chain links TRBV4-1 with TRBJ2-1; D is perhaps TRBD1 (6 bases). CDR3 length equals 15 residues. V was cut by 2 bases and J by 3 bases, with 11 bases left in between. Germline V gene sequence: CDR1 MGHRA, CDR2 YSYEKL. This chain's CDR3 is CASSQQGNFYNEQFF. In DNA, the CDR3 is TGCGCCAGCAGCCAACAGGGGAACTTCTACAATGAGCAGTTCTTC.

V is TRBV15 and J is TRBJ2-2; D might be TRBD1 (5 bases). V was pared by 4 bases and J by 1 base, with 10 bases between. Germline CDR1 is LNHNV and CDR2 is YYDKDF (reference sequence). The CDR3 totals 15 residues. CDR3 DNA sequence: TGTGCCACCAGCAACTCAGGGTTGAACACCGGGGAGCTGTTTTTT. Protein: CATSNSGLNTGELFF.

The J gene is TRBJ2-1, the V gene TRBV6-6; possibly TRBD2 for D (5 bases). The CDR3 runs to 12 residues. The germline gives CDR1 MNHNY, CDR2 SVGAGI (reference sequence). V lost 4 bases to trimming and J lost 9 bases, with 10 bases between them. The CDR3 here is CASSSLGSEQFF. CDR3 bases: TGTGCCAGCAGTTCCCTAGGGAGTGAGCAGTTCTTC.

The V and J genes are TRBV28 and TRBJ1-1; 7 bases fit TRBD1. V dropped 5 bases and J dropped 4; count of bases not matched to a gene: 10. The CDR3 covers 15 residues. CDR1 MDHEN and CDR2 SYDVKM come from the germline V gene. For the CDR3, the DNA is TGTGCCAGCAGTCCGACGGGACAGCGGAGCACTGAAGCTTTCTTT. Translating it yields CASSPTGQRSTEAFF.

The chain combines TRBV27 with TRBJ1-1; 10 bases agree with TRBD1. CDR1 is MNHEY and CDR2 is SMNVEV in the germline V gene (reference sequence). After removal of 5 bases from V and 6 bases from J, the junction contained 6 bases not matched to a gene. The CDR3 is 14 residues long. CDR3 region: CASSPRQGAAEAFF. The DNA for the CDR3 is TGTGCCAGCAGTCCCCGACAGGGGGCTGCTGAAGCTTTCTTT.

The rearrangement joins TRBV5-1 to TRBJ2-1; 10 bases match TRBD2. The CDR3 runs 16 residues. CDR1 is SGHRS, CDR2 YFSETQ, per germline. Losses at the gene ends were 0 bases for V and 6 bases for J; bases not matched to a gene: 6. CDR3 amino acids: CASSLGSGGISNEQFF. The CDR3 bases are TGCGCCAGCAGCTTGGGTAGCGGGGGGATTAGCAATGAGCAGTTCTTC.